The subject of this entry is one T cell receptor beta chain. Its antigen is as yet unknown. This specimen comes from a study of T cell responses to AZD1222 COVID-19 vaccine. The V and J ends lost 2 bases and 4 bases respectively, with 12 bases between them. Germline CDR1 is MDHEN and CDR2 is SYDVKM. This CDR3 has 15 residues. Some clones are missing from TCRdb's copy, which holds only in-frame ones; the method was immunoSEQ multiplex PCR. Of 150,000 to 200,000 clones in the sample, 90% to 95% are singletons; the top ten hold 7% to 9.5%. Findings and limits, study-wide: When two AZD1222 doses had been given, Spike-specific TCR breadth and depth rose. Clonal diversity was possibly underestimated, and the donors were mostly white British, with more females.

This clonotype was sampled from an adult in good health. This specimen consisted of peripheral blood, obtained on day 0 of AZD1222 vaccination. The J gene is TRBJ1-5, the V gene TRBV28, with D possibly TRBD1 on 5 matching bases. This CDR3 reads CASSLLPGGNQPQHF. As DNA, the CDR3 is TGTGCCAGCAGTTTACTCCCCGGGGGGAATCAGCCCCAGCATTTT.